This is a list of T cell receptor beta chains from one sample in a study of cytomegalovirus exposure and HLA in healthy donors. This table comes from immunoSEQ multiplex PCR, and its TCRdb copy is limited to in-frame clones, with some not included. This repertoire shows more than 80,000 clones, approximately 64% found once; its top ten account for roughly 3.2%. Sequencing was performed on PBMCs. The origin of the receptors is a man aged 60 to 69 in good health and CMV-seronegative. Each CDR3 is given with its conserved first and last residue. D genes are given only for firm matches. The size entry is marked missing in some rows and otherwise reads once, few, many or a size class.

clone size	D gene	J gene	V gene	CDR3 DNA	CDR3 protein
-	-	TRBJ1-5	TRBV5-1	TGCGCCAGCAGCTTGGCGCCGCCGCCGGGTCAGCCCCAGCATTTT	CASSLAPPPGQPQHF
few	TRBD2	TRBJ2-1	TRBV19	TGTGCCAGTAAAGGACTAGCAATCAATGAGCAGTTCTTC	CASKGLAINEQFF
once	TRBD1	TRBJ2-2	TRBV4-2	TGTGCCAGCAGCCAAGCGGCGACAGGGGGCGAACACACCGGGGAGCTGTTTTTT	CASSQAATGGEHTGELFF
-	TRBD1	TRBJ1-1	TRBV5-5	TGTGCCAGCAGCCCTGACAGGGGTGAAGCTTTCTTT	CASSPDRGEAFF
-	TRBD2	TRBJ2-5	TRBV16	TGTGCCAGCAGCCCCGGTCTAGCGGGGGAAGAGACCCAGTACTTC	CASSPGLAGEETQYF
few	TRBD1	TRBJ1-1	TRBV27	TGTGCCAGCAGTTTATGGGGATCCGGGACAGGGAGGGGCACTGAAGCTTTCTTT	CASSLWGSGTGRGTEAFF
-	-	TRBJ2-6	TRBV2	TGTGCCAGCAGTGACCTTCCTGGGGCCAACGTCCTGACTTTC	CASSDLPGANVLTF
-	TRBD1	TRBJ1-1	TRBV7-9	TGTGCCAGCGAGGGGGGACAGTTGAACACTGAAGCTTTCTTT	CASEGGQLNTEAFF
-	TRBD2	TRBJ2-3	TRBV6-4	TGTGCCAGCAGTGATTCTAGCGGTGGCACAGATACGCAGTATTTT	CASSDSSGGTDTQYF
-	TRBD2	TRBJ2-5	TRBV29-1	TGCAGCACAAGACTAGCGGGGGGCCCCCAGTACTTC	CSTRLAGGPQYF
-	TRBD1	TRBJ2-7	TRBV5-1	TGCGCCAGCGGTCAGGGGGCTTACGAGCAGTACTTC	CASGQGAYEQYF
-	TRBD1	TRBJ2-5	TRBV2	TGTGCCAGCAGTGAAGACAGGGGAAAGCAAGAGACCCAGTACTTC	CASSEDRGKQETQYF
-	-	TRBJ2-1	TRBV18	TGTGCCAGCTCCCTCTGGGGCCACGAAGCGTTCTTC	CASSLWGHEAFF
-	-	TRBJ2-7	TRBV4-1	TGCGCCAGCAGCCAAGCGCAGGCGAGCGGGTCCTCCTACGAGCAGTACTTC	CASSQAQASGSSYEQYF
-	-	TRBJ2-1	TRBV19	TGTGCCAGTAGTATACTCGGAGACAATGAGCAGTTCTTC	CASSILGDNEQFF
-	-	TRBJ2-3	TRBV6-1	TGTGCCAGCAGTGTATCCTACAGGACAGATACGCAGTATTTT	CASSVSYRTDTQYF
-	-	TRBJ1-4	TRBV27	TGTGCCAGCAGTCCCACGGGACACTTTTCTGAAAAACTGTTTTTT	CASSPTGHFSEKLFF
-	TRBD2	TRBJ2-1	TRBV20-1	TGCAGTGCTGAACTAGCGAATGAGCAGTTCTTC	CSAELANEQFF
-	-	TRBJ1-2	TRBV19	TGTGCCAGTAGTATAGCAACTTCCCTTTATGGCTACACCTTC	CASSIATSLYGYTF
-	-	TRBJ1-4	TRBV5-1	TGCGCCAGCAGACCAGCGTTAGCAACTAATGAAAAACTGTTTTTT	CASRPALATNEKLFF
few	-	TRBJ2-3	TRBV9	TGTGCCAGCAGCGTAGGTCTACGTACAGATACGCAGTATTTT	CASSVGLRTDTQYF
few	-	TRBJ1-5	TRBV18	TGTGCCAGCTCACCACAGGGAGTGGGCAATCAGCCCCAGCATTTT	CASSPQGVGNQPQHF
-	-	TRBJ1-1	TRBV5-5	TGTGCCAGCAGCTCGTGGAACCAGGGAACTGAAGCTTTCTTT	CASSSWNQGTEAFF
-	-	TRBJ2-3	TRBV9	TGTGCCAGCAGCGTAGGTCTGGGGGCGAGCACAGATACGCAGTATTTT	CASSVGLGASTDTQYF
-	TRBD1	TRBJ1-1	TRBV10-1	TGCGCCAGCAGTCCTAGGACAGGGGGCGCTTCGAACGCTTTCTTT	CASSPRTGGASNAFF
-	TRBD1	TRBJ1-2	TRBV10-3	TGTGCCATCAGTACGAAACTAGGGACAGGGGGAGACTATGGCTACACCTTC	CAISTKLGTGGDYGYTF
-	-	TRBJ2-5	TRBV19	TGTGCCAGTAGCATTGGAGGGCGTCAAGAGACCCAGTACTTC	CASSIGGRQETQYF
once	-	TRBJ1-2	TRBV5-5	TGTGCCAGCAGCTTGAACAGTATCTATGGCTACACCTTC	CASSLNSIYGYTF
-	-	TRBJ1-5	TRBV15	TGTGCCACGGATACAGGGCCAGGGGGCAATCAGCCCCAGCATTTT	CATDTGPGGNQPQHF
once	-	TRBJ2-7	TRBV18	TGTGCCAGCTCACTCAGCTCCTACGAGCAGTACTTC	CASSLSSYEQYF
-	TRBD1	TRBJ2-3	TRBV6-4	TGTGCCAGCAGTGAATACGGGACAGGGGGCGCAGATACGCAGTATTTT	CASSEYGTGGADTQYF
-	TRBD2	TRBJ2-7	TRBV25-1	TGTGCCAGCAGTGAACGCGAGCGGGACCCTTACGAGCAGTACTTC	CASSERERDPYEQYF
once	-	TRBJ2-3	TRBV4-2	TGTGCCAGCAGCAGAGGATCTAGCGCTAGCACAGATACGCAGTATTTT	CASSRGSSASTDTQYF
-	-	TRBJ2-1	TRBV5-1	TGCGCCAGCAGCTTGACGGGTTGGGACAATGAGCAGTTCTTC	CASSLTGWDNEQFF
-	TRBD1	TRBJ1-4	TRBV6-1	TGTGCCAGCAGTCGCCTGGACAGGGTTGAAAAACTGTTTTTT	CASSRLDRVEKLFF
-	-	TRBJ1-1	TRBV6-4	TGTGCCAGCAGTGAAAGGGAGCACACTGAAGCTTTCTTT	CASSEREHTEAFF
-	-	TRBJ2-7	TRBV28	TGTGCCAGCAGTCCCGTGAAGCTGAAGAGGTACGAGCAGTACTTC	CASSPVKLKRYEQYF
-	-	TRBJ1-1	TRBV6-5	TGTGCCAGCAGTTACACAGATATGAACACTGAAGCTTTCTTT	CASSYTDMNTEAFF
-	-	TRBJ2-3	TRBV28	TGTGCCAGCAGTTTCGTGGGCAGAAGCACAGATACGCAGTATTTT	CASSFVGRSTDTQYF
-	TRBD1	TRBJ2-7	TRBV23-1	TGCGCCAGCAGCCCGGGACAGGCCACCTACGAGCAGTACTTC	CASSPGQATYEQYF
-	TRBD2	TRBJ2-5	TRBV9	TGTGCCAGCAGCGTAGTGGGACTAGGAGTGACCCAGTACTTC	CASSVVGLGVTQYF
-	-	TRBJ2-3	TRBV27	TGTGCCAGCAGTTCCTGGGGGGGGCGGGGCACAGATACGCAGTATTTT	CASSSWGGRGTDTQYF
-	-	TRBJ1-3	TRBV18	TGTGCCAGCTCATCAAGACAGTCCTCTGGAAACACCATATATTTT	CASSSRQSSGNTIYF
-	-	TRBJ2-5	TRBV2	TGTGCCAGCAGGGGCGAGACACCTGCCGAGAACTTC	CASRGETPAENF
-	-	TRBJ1-5	TRBV6-1	TGTGCCAGCGGGGGCTACAATCAGCCCCAGCATTTT	CASGGYNQPQHF
-	TRBD2	TRBJ2-1	TRBV27	TGTGCCAGCAGTTTATCCGGGACTAGTACTAATGAGCAGTTCTTC	CASSLSGTSTNEQFF
-	TRBD2	TRBJ2-7	TRBV6-1	TGTGCCAGCAGTGTCCAGCTAGCGGGGGTCGACGAGCAGTACTTC	CASSVQLAGVDEQYF
few	-	TRBJ2-5	TRBV5-1	TGCGCCAGCAGCTATCTAGAGACCCAGTACTTC	CASSYLETQYF
-	-	TRBJ2-1	TRBV6-1	TGTGCCAGCAGTGAAGCTGGGGGGACGGGCCGTGATGAGCAGTTCTTC	CASSEAGGTGRDEQFF
-	TRBD1	TRBJ1-6	TRBV9	TGTGCCAGCAGCGTAGTAGGGGGCTCGGCTAATTCACCCCTCCACTTT	CASSVVGGSANSPLHF
few	-	TRBJ2-2	TRBV19	TGTGCCAGTATAGGAGTAGCGAACACCGGGGAGCTGTTTTTT	CASIGVANTGELFF
-	TRBD1	TRBJ1-5	TRBV5-4	TGTGCCAGCAGCTTAGGGACAGGGGGAAGCAATCAGCCCCAGCATTTT	CASSLGTGGSNQPQHF
-	-	TRBJ1-3	TRBV19	TGTGCCAGTAGTACTCGGAGCCGAGGAAACACCATATATTTT	CASSTRSRGNTIYF
-	TRBD1	TRBJ1-1	TRBV5-1	TGCGCCAGCAGCTTGGATCGGGACAGGGTACGAGAAGCTTTCTTT	CASSLDRDRVREAFF
-	TRBD1	TRBJ1-2	TRBV2	TGTGCCAGCAGTGACCGGACAGGGAGTGGGGACTATGGCTACACCTTC	CASSDRTGSGDYGYTF